Listed here are 25 T cell receptor beta chains from one sample, sequenced in a study of cytomegalovirus exposure and HLA in healthy donors. The primer mix had 60 Vbeta and 13 Jbeta primers. The assay was immunoSEQ multiplex PCR, and TCRdb's table has in-frame clones only and misses some. Of over 95,000 clones in the sample, around three quarters are singletons; the top ten hold 2% to 3%. Source material: PBMCs. These receptors were obtained from a female donor in good health and CMV-seronegative.

This chain uses TRBV12-5 with TRBJ2-1; D is undetermined. There are 12 residues in the CDR3. Germline V CDR1 and CDR2: LGHNT, FRNRAP. V was pared by 6 bases and J by 12 bases, with 15 bases between. CDR3 DNA sequence: TGTGCTAGTGGCGGAGAAACACTCGGGCAGTTCTTC. This gives the protein CASGGETLGQFF.

This clone was found once. The V call is TRBV5-4, the J call TRBJ2-3, with 7 nucleotides matching TRBD2. The CDR3 consists of 15 residues. With V trimmed by 4 bases and J by 0 bases, 5 bases remained unmatched. Per the germline V gene, CDR1 is SGHNT and CDR2 is YYREEE (reference sequence). The CDR3 region has the DNA TGTGCCAGCAGCATGCCTAGCGGTAGCACAGATACGCAGTATTTT. This sequence encodes CASSMPSGSTDTQYF.

This clone was seen more than once but under ten times. One end of the junction does not line up with germline, which may come from a read error. This sequence joins TRBV6-6 and TRBJ1-1; D remains unclear. CDR1 and CDR2 (germline): MNHNY, SVGAGI (reference sequence). The CDR3 runs 8 residues. The CDR3 nucleotides read TGTGCCAGTGGGCATCTTGTCTTT. Its protein is CASGHLVF.

This clone came up a few times. The chain combines TRBV5-8 with TRBJ2-7, with 8 bases identical to TRBD1. This CDR3 spans 15 amino acids. Germline CDR1 and CDR2: SGHTS and YDEGEE. The V segment lost 0 bases and the J segment 3 bases; nucleotides outside the gene matches: 5. The DNA of the CDR3 is TGTGCCAGCAGCTTGGGTTTGACAGGGGTCTACGAGCAGTACTTC. The encoded protein is CASSLGLTGVYEQYF.

The J gene is TRBJ1-1, the V gene TRBV19; TRBD1 matches at 7 bases. Germline trimming cut 7 bases from V and 6 bases from J; bases unmatched to any gene: 14. This CDR3 has 15 residues. Germline V lookup: CDR1 LNHDA, CDR2 SQIVND (reference sequence). The CDR3 spells CASMGSGGPDAEAFF. CDR3 nucleotides: TGTGCCAGTATGGGCTCAGGGGGGCCCGACGCTGAAGCTTTCTTT.

The chain couples TRBV4-1 to TRBJ2-3; 10 bases line up with TRBD1. The germline V gene has CDR1 MGHRA and CDR2 YSYEKL. This CDR3 comprises 16 residues. The junction had 5 bases not matched to a gene; V was cut back by 4 bases and J by 1 base. The CDR3 nucleotides read TGCGCCAGCAGCCTAACCGGGACAGGGGGCACAGATACGCAGTATTTT. Its translation: CASSLTGTGGTDTQYF.

This clone came up once. The chain links TRBV4-2 to TRBJ2-5; possible D gene TRBD2, 7 bases. This CDR3 is 16 amino acids long. The V gene's germline CDR1 is LGHNA and CDR2 YNFKEQ. V shed 1 base and J shed 5 bases, with 17 bases lying between them. The CDR3 DNA sequence: TGTGCCAGCAGCCAAGCTGGAGGGGGGGATCGGGAGACCCAGTACTTC. Translated, it gives CASSQAGGGDRETQYF.

The chain is built from TRBV7-7 and TRBJ2-2, with 10 bases lining up with TRBD2. Per germline, CDR1 SSHAT and CDR2 FNYEAQ (reference sequence). V gave up 1 base and J gave up 7 bases; unmatched junction bases: 3. The CDR3 has 15 amino acids. The DNA of the CDR3 is TGTGCCAGCAGCTTAGAACTAGCGGGGTTCGGGGAGCTGTTTTTT. As protein: CASSLELAGFGELFF.

The genes are TRBV10-3 and TRBJ2-7, with 9 bases identical to TRBD2. The CDR3 consists of 13 residues. CDR1 ENHRY and CDR2 SYGVKD come from the germline V gene. CDR3 nucleotides: TGTGAGAGTGGGGGTCCAGCGGGAGGCGAGCAGTACTTC. Translating it yields CESGGPAGGEQYF.

This chain joins TRBV11-1 and TRBJ2-1, with 9 bases fitting TRBD2. The V gene end was trimmed by 5 bases and the J gene end by 6 bases; junction bases not matched to a gene: 5. CDR3 length equals 14 residues. Germline CDR1 is SGHAT and CDR2 is FQDESV (reference sequence). This chain's CDR3 is CASSPGTSPNEQFF. The CDR3 DNA sequence: TGTGCCAGCAGCCCGGGGACTAGCCCCAATGAGCAGTTCTTC.

The rearrangement links TRBV7-2 to TRBJ1-6, with no clear D. The germline CDR1 and CDR2 sequences are SGHTA and FQGNSA. The CDR3 consists of 16 residues. The germline V and J ends were trimmed by 1 base and 0 bases, with 7 bases remaining between them. In DNA, the CDR3 is TGTGCCAGCAGCTTAGATCCGAGCTCCTATAATTCACCCCTCCACTTT. Translation: CASSLDPSSYNSPLHF.

The J gene is TRBJ2-3, the V gene TRBV7-2; 7 nucleotides line up with TRBD1. Unmatched junction bases numbered 2, after V lost 7 bases and J lost 1 base. Germline CDR1 reads SGHTA; CDR2 reads FQGNSA. This CDR3 has 13 amino acids. CDR3 loop: CASNGQGTDTQYF. CDR3 in DNA: TGTGCCAGCAATGGACAGGGCACAGATACGCAGTATTTT.

In this sample, this clone turned up a few times. The chain couples TRBV6-1 to TRBJ1-1; TRBD1 might be the D (5 bases). V lost 6 bases to trimming and J lost 11 bases, with 22 bases between them. The germline V gene encodes CDR1 MNHNS and CDR2 SASEGT. This CDR3 comprises 14 residues. Here the CDR3 reads CASRTTRARVEAFF. The CDR3 nucleotides read TGTGCCAGCAGAACCACCAGGGCGCGAGTGGAGGCTTTCTTT.

The rearrangement joins TRBV16 to TRBJ2-2; D gene ambiguous. The germline V gene has CDR1 KGHSY and CDR2 FQNENV. This CDR3 has 12 amino acids. The V gene lost 3 bases and the J gene lost 4 bases, with 3 bases spanning the gap. The CDR3 nucleotides are TGTGCCAGCAGCCACGTCACCGGGGAGCTGTTTTTT. As protein: CASSHVTGELFF.

The chain combines TRBV27 with TRBJ2-5, with TRBD2 identical over 12 bases. The trim removed 5 bases at V and 5 bases at J, leaving 9 bases unmatched. The V gene's germline CDR1 is MNHEY and CDR2 SMNVEV (reference sequence). The CDR3 is 16 amino acids. The CDR3 bases are TGTGCCAGCAGTCTGGCTAGCGGGGGGGCTGGGGAGACCCAGTACTTC. The encoded protein is CASSLASGGAGETQYF.

A note on this clone: At one end, the junction sequence differs from germline, possibly due to a read error. The rearrangement joins TRBV7-9 to TRBJ2-3; 8 bases match TRBD2. The CDR3 runs 14 residues. CDR1 and CDR2 from the germline V gene are SEHNR and FQNEAQ (reference sequence). CDR3 bases: TGTTCCAGCAGCTCCGGGGGGGGGACAGATACGCAGTATTTT. Translating it yields CSSSSGGGTDTQYF.

The genes are TRBV4-1 and TRBJ2-5; the D gene is possibly TRBD2 (6 bases). TRBJ2-7 matches the DNA end more closely, so the J call is doubtful. CDR1 is MGHRA, CDR2 YSYEKL, per germline. The CDR3 covers 16 residues. The CDR3: CASSQDWGGDTYEQYF. The CDR3 coding sequence is TGCGCCAGCAGCCAAGATTGGGGCGGGGATACCTACGAGCAGTACTTC.

This chain connects TRBV2 to TRBJ1-2, with D possibly TRBD1 on 5 matching bases. CDR3 length equals 12 residues. Trimming stripped 8 bases from V and 3 bases from J, with 10 bases between. Germline CDR1 and CDR2: SNHLY and FYNNEI. CDR3 loop: CASVGGDYGYTF. CDR3 in DNA: TGTGCCAGCGTGGGGGGTGACTATGGCTACACCTTC.

The chain is built from TRBV6-5 and TRBJ2-5; TRBD1 matches at 10 bases. Judging by the DNA end, TRBJ2-7 fits better; the J call may be wrong. The CDR3 is 15 amino acids. From germline, CDR1 is MNHEY and CDR2 SVGAGI. CDR3 DNA: TGTGCCAGCAGTGGCCGGGACAGGGGTTCCTACGAGCAGTACTTC. Protein product: CASSGRDRGSYEQYF.

In regard to this clone: Different DNA sequences within this sample yield the same CDR3. This chain links TRBV4-2 with TRBJ2-7; TRBD2 aligns across 7 bases. The trim removed 2 bases at V and 7 bases at J, leaving 5 bases unmatched. There are 13 residues in the CDR3. Per the germline V gene, CDR1 is LGHNA and CDR2 is YNFKEQ. CDR3 coding DNA: TGTGCCAGCAGCCAACGTCGGGGGGATGAGCAGTACTTC. It translates to CASSQRRGDEQYF.

This clone was observed once. The chain carries TRBV2 and TRBJ2-1, with 7 bases identical to TRBD1. The CDR3 contains 14 residues. V lost 4 bases, J lost 3 bases, and 3 bases stayed unmatched. Germline V gene sequence: CDR1 SNHLY, CDR2 FYNNEI. As DNA, the CDR3 is TGTGCCAGCAGTGGGGACAGATACTACAATGAGCAGTTCTTC. Amino acid sequence: CASSGDRYYNEQFF. The entire variable domain, with the rest obtained from reference TRBV2 and TRBJ2-1, is as follows: EPEVTQTPSHQVTQMGQEVILRCVPISNHLYFYWYRQILGQKVEFLVSFYNNEISEKSEIFDDQFSVERPDGSNFTLKIRSTKLEDSAMYFCASSGDRYYNEQFFGPGTRLTVL.

The chain links TRBV5-3 to TRBJ2-3; possible D gene TRBD2, 5 bases. TRBV5-3 is identified as an open reading frame with a role that is uncertain. This CDR3 region has 16 residues. Deletions cut 3 bases from V and 4 bases from J, with 18 bases between. The CDR3 reads CARSSWTGRMADTQYF. DNA for the CDR3: TGTGCCAGAAGCTCATGGACTGGGCGTATGGCAGATACGCAGTATTTT.

This chain joins TRBV2 and TRBJ1-4; D is unclear. Trimming pared 3 bases from V and 8 bases from J, leaving 7 bases between. The CDR3 is made up of 12 amino acids. Germline V CDR1 and CDR2: SNHLY, FYNNEI. CDR3 DNA: TGTGCCAGCAGTGAGTCCGGGGAAAAACTGTTTTTT. Translation: CASSESGEKLFF.

The chain links TRBV6-5 to TRBJ1-2; D perhaps matches TRBD1 (6 bases). Trimming stripped 4 bases from V and 3 bases from J, with 15 bases between. Germline values: CDR1 MNHEY, CDR2 SVGAGI. The CDR3 sequence is 15 residues long. The CDR3 spells CASSFGQSSHYGYTF. The CDR3 DNA follows: TGTGCCAGCAGTTTTGGACAGAGCTCTCACTATGGCTACACCTTC.

This clone was detected a few times. This chain connects TRBV18 to TRBJ1-3; 7 nucleotides line up with TRBD1. From germline, CDR1 is KGHSH and CDR2 LQKENI. The CDR3 is 15 amino acids. V lost 2 bases and J lost 2; bases outside the gene matches: 3. The CDR3 reads CASSPKDRPGNTIYF. DNA for the CDR3: TGTGCCAGCTCACCAAAGGACAGGCCTGGAAACACCATATATTTT.